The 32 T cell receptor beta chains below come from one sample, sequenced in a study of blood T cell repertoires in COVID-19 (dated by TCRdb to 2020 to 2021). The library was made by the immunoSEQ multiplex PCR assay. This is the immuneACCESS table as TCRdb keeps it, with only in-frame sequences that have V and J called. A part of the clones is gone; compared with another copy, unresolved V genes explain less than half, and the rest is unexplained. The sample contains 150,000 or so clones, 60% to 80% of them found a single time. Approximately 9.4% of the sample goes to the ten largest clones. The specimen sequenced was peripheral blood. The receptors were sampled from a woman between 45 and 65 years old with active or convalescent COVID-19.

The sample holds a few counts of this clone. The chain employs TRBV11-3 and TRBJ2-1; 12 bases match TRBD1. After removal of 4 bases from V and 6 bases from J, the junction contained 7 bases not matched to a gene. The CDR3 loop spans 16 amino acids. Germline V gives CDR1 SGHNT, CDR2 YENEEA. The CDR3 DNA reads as TGTGCCAGCAGCTACCGGGGGGGACAGGGGGCCAATGAGCAGTTCTTC. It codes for CASSYRGGQGANEQFF.

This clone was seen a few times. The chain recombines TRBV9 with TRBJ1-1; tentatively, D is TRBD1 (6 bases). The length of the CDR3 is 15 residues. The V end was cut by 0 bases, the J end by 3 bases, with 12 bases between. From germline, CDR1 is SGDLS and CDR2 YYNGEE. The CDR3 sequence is CASSVGRGRDTEAFF. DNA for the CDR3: TGTGCCAGCAGCGTAGGCAGGGGTCGGGACACTGAAGCTTTCTTT.

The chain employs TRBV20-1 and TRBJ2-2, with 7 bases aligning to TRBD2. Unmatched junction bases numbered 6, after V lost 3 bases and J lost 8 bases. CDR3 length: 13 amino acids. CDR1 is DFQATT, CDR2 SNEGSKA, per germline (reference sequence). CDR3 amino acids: CSASTSAEGELFF. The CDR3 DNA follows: TGCAGTGCTAGTACTAGCGCTGAGGGGGAGCTGTTTTTT.

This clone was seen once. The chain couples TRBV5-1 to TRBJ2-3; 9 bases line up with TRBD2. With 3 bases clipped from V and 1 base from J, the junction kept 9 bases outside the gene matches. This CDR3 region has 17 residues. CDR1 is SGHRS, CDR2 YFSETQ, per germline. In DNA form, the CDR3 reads TGCGCCAGCAGCTGGGGCGGCGGGAGGGGAGGCACAGATACGCAGTATTTT. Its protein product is CASSWGGGRGGTDTQYF.

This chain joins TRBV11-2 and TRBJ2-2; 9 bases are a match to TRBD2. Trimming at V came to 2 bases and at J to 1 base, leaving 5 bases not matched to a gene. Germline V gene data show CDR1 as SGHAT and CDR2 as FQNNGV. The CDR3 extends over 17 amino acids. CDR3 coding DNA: TGTGCCAGCAGCTTACCCCTTAGCGGGGGGAACACCGGGGAGCTGTTTTTT. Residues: CASSLPLSGGNTGELFF.

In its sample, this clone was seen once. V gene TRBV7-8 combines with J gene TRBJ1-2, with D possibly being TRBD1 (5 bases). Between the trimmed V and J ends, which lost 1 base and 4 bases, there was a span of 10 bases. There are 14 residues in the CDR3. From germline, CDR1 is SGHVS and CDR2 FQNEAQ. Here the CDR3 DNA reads TGTGCCAGCAGCTTAGTTGAGGGACTCTATGGCTACACCTTC. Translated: CASSLVEGLYGYTF.

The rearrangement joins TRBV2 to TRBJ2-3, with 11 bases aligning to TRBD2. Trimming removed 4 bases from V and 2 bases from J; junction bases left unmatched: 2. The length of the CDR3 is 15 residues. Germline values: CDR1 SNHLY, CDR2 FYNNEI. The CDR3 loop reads CASSGLAGNTDTQYF. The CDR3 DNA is TGTGCCAGCAGTGGACTAGCGGGGAACACAGATACGCAGTATTTT.

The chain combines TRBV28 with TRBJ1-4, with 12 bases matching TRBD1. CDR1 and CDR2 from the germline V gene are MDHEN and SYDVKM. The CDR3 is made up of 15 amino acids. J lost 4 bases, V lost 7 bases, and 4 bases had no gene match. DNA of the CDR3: TGTGCCAGCACCGGGACAGGGGGCGTTAATGAAAAACTGTTTTTT. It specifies CASTGTGGVNEKLFF.

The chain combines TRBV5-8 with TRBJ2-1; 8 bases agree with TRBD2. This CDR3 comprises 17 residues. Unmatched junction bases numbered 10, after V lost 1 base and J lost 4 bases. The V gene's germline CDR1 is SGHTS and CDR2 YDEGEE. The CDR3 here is CASSLSLGAGGYNEQFF. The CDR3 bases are TGTGCCAGCAGCTTGTCCCTCGGGGCGGGGGGTTACAATGAGCAGTTCTTC.

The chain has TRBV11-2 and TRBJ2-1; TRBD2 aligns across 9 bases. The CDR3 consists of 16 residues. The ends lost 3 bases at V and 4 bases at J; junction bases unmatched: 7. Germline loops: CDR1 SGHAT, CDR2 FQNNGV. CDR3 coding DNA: TGTGCCAGCAGCTTGTTGGCGGGGGGGCGATACAATGAGCAGTTCTTC. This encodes CASSLLAGGRYNEQFF.

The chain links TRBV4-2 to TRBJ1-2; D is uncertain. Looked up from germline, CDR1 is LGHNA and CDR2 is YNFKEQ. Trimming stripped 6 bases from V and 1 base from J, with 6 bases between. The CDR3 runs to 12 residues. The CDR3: CASRFSNYGYTF. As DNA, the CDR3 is TGTGCCAGCAGATTTAGTAACTATGGCTACACCTTC.

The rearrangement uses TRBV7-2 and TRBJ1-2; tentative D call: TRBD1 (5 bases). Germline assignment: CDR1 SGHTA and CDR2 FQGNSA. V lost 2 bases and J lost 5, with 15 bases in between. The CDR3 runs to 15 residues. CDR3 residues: CASSLSQGYTYGYTF. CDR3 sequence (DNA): TGTGCCAGCAGCTTATCTCAGGGATACACTTATGGCTACACCTTC.

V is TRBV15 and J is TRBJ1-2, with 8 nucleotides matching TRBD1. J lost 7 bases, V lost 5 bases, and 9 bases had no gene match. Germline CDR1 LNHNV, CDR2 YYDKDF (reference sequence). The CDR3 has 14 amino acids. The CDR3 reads CATSRLIQGAGYTF. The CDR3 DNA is TGTGCCACCAGCCGTTTAATCCAGGGGGCTGGCTACACCTTC.

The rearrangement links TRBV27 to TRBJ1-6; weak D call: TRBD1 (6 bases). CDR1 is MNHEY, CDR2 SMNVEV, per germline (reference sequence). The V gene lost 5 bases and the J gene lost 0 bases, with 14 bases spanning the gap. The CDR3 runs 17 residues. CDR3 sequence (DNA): TGTGCCAGCAGTCACAGACAGGCTTTCTCCTATAATTCACCCCTCCACTTT. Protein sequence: CASSHRQAFSYNSPLHF.

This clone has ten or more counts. The CDR3 spells CAWSEQGAYGYTF. DNA for the CDR3: TGTGCCTGGAGTGAACAGGGGGCGTATGGCTACACCTTC. V is TRBV30 and J is TRBJ1-2, with 9 bases aligning to TRBD1. The CDR3 spans 13 residues. Trimming removed 1 base from V and 5 bases from J; junction bases left unmatched: 2. Per the germline V gene, CDR1 is GTSNPN and CDR2 is SVGIG (reference sequence). Filled out from reference TRBV30 and TRBJ1-2, the complete variable domain reads SQTIHQWPATLVQPVGSPLSLECTVEGTSNPNLYWYRQAAGRGLQLLFYSVGIGQISSEVPQNLSASRPQDRQFILSSKKLLLSDSGFYLCAWSEQGAYGYTFGSGTRLTVV.

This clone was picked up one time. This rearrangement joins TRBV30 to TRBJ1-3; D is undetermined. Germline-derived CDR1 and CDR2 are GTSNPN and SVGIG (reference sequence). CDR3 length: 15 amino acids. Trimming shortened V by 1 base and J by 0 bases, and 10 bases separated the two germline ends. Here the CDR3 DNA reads TGTGCCTGGAGTGCCCAGGTCTACTCTGGAAACACCATATATTTT. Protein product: CAWSAQVYSGNTIYF.

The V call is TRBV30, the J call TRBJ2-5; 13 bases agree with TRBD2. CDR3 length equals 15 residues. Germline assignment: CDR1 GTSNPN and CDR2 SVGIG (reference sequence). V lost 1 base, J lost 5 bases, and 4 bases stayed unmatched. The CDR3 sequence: CAWSGTSGGWETQYF. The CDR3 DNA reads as TGTGCCTGGAGTGGGACTAGCGGGGGTTGGGAGACCCAGTACTTC.

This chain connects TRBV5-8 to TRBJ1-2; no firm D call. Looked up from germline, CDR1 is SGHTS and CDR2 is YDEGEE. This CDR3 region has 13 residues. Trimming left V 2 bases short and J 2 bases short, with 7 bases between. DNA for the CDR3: TGTGCCAGCAGCTTTGGGCAGAACTATGGCTACACCTTC. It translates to CASSFGQNYGYTF.

The CDR3, as DNA: TGTGCCAGCAGTTACTCGCGACAGGGTCGGGACATTCAGTACTTC. Its protein product is CASSYSRQGRDIQYF. V usage is TRBV6-5 and J usage is TRBJ2-4; 7 bases map to TRBD1. CDR1 and CDR2 (germline): MNHEY, SVGAGI. The V gene end was trimmed by 0 bases and the J gene end by 8 bases; junction bases not matched to a gene: 7. The CDR3 contains 15 residues.

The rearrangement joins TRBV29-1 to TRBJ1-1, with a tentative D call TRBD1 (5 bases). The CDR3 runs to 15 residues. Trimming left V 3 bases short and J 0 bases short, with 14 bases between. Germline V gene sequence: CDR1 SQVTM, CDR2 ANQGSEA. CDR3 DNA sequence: TGCAGCGTTGATGGGACTGCCCACATGAACACTGAAGCTTTCTTT. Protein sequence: CSVDGTAHMNTEAFF.

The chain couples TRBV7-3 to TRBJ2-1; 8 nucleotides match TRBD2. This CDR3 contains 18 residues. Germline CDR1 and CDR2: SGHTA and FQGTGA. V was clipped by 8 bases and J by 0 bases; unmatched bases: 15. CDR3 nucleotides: TGTGCCAGCTCCATGACTGGGCGGGGGGCCCGCTCCTACAATGAGCAGTTCTTC. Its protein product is CASSMTGRGARSYNEQFF.

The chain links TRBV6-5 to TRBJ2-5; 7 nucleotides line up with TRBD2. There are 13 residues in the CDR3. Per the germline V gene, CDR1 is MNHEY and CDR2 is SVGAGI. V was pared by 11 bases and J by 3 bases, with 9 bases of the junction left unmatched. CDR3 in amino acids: CAAAGTTKETQYF. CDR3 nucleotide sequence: TGTGCCGCGGCCGGGACTACTAAAGAGACCCAGTACTTC.

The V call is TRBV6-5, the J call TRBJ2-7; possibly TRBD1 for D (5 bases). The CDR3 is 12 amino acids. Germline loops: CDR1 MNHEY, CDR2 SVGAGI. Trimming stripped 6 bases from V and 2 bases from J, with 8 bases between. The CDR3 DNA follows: TGTGCCAGCAGGGACACCGCCTACGAGCAGTACTTC. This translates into CASRDTAYEQYF.

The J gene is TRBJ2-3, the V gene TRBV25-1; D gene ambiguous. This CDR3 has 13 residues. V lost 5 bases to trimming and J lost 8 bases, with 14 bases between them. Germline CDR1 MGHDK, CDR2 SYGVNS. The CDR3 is CASSSSPPVTQYF. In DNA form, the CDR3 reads TGTGCCAGCAGTTCCAGTCCACCAGTTACGCAGTATTTT.

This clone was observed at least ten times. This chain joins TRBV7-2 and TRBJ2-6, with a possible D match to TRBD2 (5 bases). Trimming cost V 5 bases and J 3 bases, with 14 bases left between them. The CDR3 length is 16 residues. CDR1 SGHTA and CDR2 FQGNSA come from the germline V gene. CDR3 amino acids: CASSPRTGSGANVLTF. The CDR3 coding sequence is TGTGCCAGCAGCCCGCGAACGGGGAGTGGGGCCAACGTCCTGACTTTC.

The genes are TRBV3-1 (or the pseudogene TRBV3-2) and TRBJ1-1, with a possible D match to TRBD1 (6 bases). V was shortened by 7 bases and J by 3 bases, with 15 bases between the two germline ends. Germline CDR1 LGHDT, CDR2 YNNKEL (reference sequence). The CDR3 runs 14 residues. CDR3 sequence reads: CASTSRQAHTEAFF. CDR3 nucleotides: TGTGCCAGCACCTCTAGACAGGCTCACACTGAAGCTTTCTTT.

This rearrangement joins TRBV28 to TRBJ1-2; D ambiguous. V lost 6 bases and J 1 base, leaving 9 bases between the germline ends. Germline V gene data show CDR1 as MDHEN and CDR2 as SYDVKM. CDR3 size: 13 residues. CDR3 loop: CASRGNGNYGYTF. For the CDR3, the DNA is TGTGCCAGCAGGGGCAATGGTAACTATGGCTACACCTTC.

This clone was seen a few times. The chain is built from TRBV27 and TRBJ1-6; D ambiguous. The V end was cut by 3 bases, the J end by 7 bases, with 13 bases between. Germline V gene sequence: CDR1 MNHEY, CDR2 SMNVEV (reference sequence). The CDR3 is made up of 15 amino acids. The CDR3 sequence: CASSFGVGGNSPLHF. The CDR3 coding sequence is TGTGCCAGCAGTTTCGGAGTTGGAGGAAATTCACCCCTCCACTTT.

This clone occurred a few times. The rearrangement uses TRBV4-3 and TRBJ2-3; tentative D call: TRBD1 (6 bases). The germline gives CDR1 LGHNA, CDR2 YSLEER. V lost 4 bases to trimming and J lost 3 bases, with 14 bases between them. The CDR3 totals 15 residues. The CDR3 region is CASSRDLGATDTQYF. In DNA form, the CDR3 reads TGCGCCAGCAGCCGCGACCTGGGGGCGACAGATACGCAGTATTTT.

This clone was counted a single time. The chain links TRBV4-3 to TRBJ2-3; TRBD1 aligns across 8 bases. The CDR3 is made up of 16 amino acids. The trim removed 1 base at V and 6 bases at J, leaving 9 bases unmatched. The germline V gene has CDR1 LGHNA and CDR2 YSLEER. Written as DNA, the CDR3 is TGCGCCAGCAGCCAAGGCTTTCGACAGGGGAGGGATACGCAGTATTTT. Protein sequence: CASSQGFRQGRDTQYF.

CDR3 sequence: CASSPGGTVLRELFF. The CDR3 nucleotides read TGTGCCAGCAGCCCAGGGGGGACGGTCCTTAGGGAGCTGTTTTTT. V usage is TRBV14 and J usage is TRBJ2-2; possible D gene TRBD1, 7 bases. CDR1 is SGHDN, CDR2 FVKESK, per germline. The CDR3 covers 15 residues. Trimming took off 4 bases at V and 9 bases at J, with 18 bases between the two ends. The full variable domain, completed using reference TRBV14 and TRBJ2-2, is EAGVTQFPSHSVIEKGQTVTLRCDPISGHDNLYWYRRVMGKEIKFLLHFVKESKQDESGMPNNRFLAERTGGTYSTLKVQPAELEDSGVYFCASSPGGTVLRELFFGEGSRLTVL.

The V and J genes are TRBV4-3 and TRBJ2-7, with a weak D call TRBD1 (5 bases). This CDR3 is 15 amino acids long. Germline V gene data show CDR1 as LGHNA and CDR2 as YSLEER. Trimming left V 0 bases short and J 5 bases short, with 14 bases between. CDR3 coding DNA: TGCGCCAGCAGCCAAGATTGGGGCAATAGTGACGAGCAGTACTTC. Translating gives CASSQDWGNSDEQYF.